This T cell receptor (beta chain) originates from a study of Ad26.COV2.S vaccination and SARS-CoV-2 variants. Repertoires were generated with immunoSEQ multiplex PCR, while TCRdb's copy carries only in-frame clones and drops some. The sample holds hundreds of thousands of clones, around 87% seen once. This CDR3 has 16 amino acids. V was clipped by 7 bases and J by 0 bases, with 16 bases between them. Germline-derived CDR1 and CDR2 are SGHVS and FNYEAQ. Noted treatment: over 15 received Ad26.COV2.S at low or high dose, single or two shots; several received placebo; per-sample allocation not given. Specimen acquisition occurred on day 63 following the initial vaccine or placebo injection. An Ad26 vector expressing Wuhan-strain SARS-CoV-2 spike served as the vaccine.

Material: peripheral blood, obtained in a trial of Ad26.COV2.S vaccine versus placebo. The source is a person between 18 and 65 years old who received the Ad26.COV2.S COVID-19 vaccine or a placebo. The rearrangement joins TRBV7-6 to TRBJ2-1, with D hard to call. The CDR3 bases are TGTGCCAGCACCCTTCCTTCGGTCCGCTCCTACAATGAGCAGTTCTTC. This encodes CASTLPSVRSYNEQFF.